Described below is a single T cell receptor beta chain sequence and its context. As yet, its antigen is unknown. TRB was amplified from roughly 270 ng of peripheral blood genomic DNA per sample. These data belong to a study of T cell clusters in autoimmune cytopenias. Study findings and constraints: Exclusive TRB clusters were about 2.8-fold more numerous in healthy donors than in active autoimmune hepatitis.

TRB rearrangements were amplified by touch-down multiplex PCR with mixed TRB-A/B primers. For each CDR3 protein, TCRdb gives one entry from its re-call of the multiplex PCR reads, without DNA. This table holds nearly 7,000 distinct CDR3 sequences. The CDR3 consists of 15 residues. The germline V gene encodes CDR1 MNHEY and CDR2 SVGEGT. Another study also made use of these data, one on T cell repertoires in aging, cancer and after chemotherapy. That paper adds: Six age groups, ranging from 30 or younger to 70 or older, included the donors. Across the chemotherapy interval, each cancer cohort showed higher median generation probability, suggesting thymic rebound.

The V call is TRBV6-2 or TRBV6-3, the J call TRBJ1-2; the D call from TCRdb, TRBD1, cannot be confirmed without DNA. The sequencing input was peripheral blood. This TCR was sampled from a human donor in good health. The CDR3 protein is CASSPGQGLVYGYTF.